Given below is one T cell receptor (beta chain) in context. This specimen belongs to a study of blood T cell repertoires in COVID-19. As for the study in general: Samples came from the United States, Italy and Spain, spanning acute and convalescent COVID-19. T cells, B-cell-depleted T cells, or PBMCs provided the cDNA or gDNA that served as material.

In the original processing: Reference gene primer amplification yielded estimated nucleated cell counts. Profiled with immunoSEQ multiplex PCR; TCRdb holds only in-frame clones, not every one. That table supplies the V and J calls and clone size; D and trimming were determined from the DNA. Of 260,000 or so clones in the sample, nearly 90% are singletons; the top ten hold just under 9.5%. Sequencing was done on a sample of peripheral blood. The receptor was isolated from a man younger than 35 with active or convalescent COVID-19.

DNA of the CDR3: TGCGCCAGTCGAGTACAGGGGGCCGGGGAGCTGTTTTTT. It translates to CASRVQGAGELFF. The chain has TRBV5-1 and TRBJ2-2; TRBD1 agrees at 8 bases. Looked up from germline, CDR1 is SGHRS and CDR2 is YFSETQ. The V and J ends lost 8 bases and 6 bases, in that order; junction bases with no gene match: 6. CDR3 length: 13 amino acids. The full variable domain, with the rest looked up from reference TRBV5-1 and TRBJ2-2, is KAGVTQTPRYLIKTRGQQVTLSCSPISGHRSVSWYQQTPGQGLQFLFEYFSETQRNKGNFPGRFSGRQFSNSRSEMNVSTLELGDSALYLCASRVQGAGELFFGEGSRLTVL.